This T cell receptor (beta chain) was observed in a study of blood T cell repertoires in COVID-19. Study as a whole: T cells, B-cell-depleted T cells, or PBMCs provided the cDNA or gDNA that served as material.

Profiling relied on immunoSEQ multiplex PCR, and the TCRdb table lists in-frame clones only, not all of them. The top ten hold about 10% of the sample, which has tens of thousands of clones, around 77% seen once. The CDR3 consists of 12 residues. Per the germline V gene, CDR1 is KGHDR and CDR2 is SFDVKD. V was pared by 5 bases and J by 3 bases, with 7 bases between. The source of this sequence is a human donor in a cohort sampled during active COVID-19. Material for sequencing was peripheral blood. V is TRBV24-1 and J is TRBJ2-7; possibly TRBD1 for D (5 bases). CDR3 nucleotides: TGTGCCACCAGTGCAAGGGGCTACGAGCAGTACTTC. Translating gives CATSARGYEQYF.